The 21 T cell receptor beta chains presented below share a single source sample, sequenced in a study of OX40 agonist ivuxolimab in advanced cancers. Libraries were prepared by immunoSEQ multiplex PCR; TCRdb keeps only in-frame clonotypes and omits some of them. The repertoire includes about 45,000 clones, roughly 94% of them detected once, and approximately 10% sits in the top ten. Sequencing used CD4+ or CD8+ T cells sorted from blood, obtained in a trial of the OX40 agonist ivuxolimab. These receptors were collected from an adult with an advanced solid tumor such as melanoma, head and neck, liver or kidney cancer.

The V call is TRBV29-1, the J call TRBJ1-2; perhaps TRBD1 as D (6 bases). Trimming left V 0 bases short and J 3 bases short, with 11 bases between. The length of the CDR3 is 14 residues. The germline V gene has CDR1 SQVTM and CDR2 ANQGSEA. The CDR3 reads CSVEDLYRDYGYTF. The CDR3 DNA is TGCAGCGTTGAAGATCTTTACAGGGACTATGGCTACACCTTC.

The V and J genes are TRBV4-3 and TRBJ2-7; TRBD2 might be the D (6 bases). Germline V gives CDR1 LGHNA, CDR2 YSLEER. There are 15 residues in the CDR3. The V end lost 5 bases, the J end lost 0 bases, and 14 bases lay between the germline ends. The CDR3 nucleotides are TGCGCCAGCAGCATTAATAGCGGCCTCTCCTACGAGCAGTACTTC. Its protein product is CASSINSGLSYEQYF.

The chain recombines TRBV29-1 with TRBJ2-3; 7 bases map to TRBD1. The V segment lost 7 bases and the J segment 4 bases; nucleotides outside the gene matches: 11. Germline assignment: CDR1 SQVTM and CDR2 ANQGSEA. CDR3 length: 14 amino acids. The CDR3 loop is CSDQDRRPADTQYF. Here the CDR3 DNA reads TGCAGCGACCAGGACAGGAGACCCGCAGATACGCAGTATTTT.

This clone was observed once. V usage is TRBV11-3 and J usage is TRBJ1-6, with a tentative D call TRBD1 (5 bases). This CDR3 spans 16 amino acids. The ends were cut back, 3 bases at V and 7 bases at J, with 16 bases in the middle. In germline, CDR1 is SGHNT, CDR2 YENEEA. DNA for the CDR3: TGTGCCAGCAGCTTGGGGCTGGGGACGCAAAATTCACCCCTCCACTTT. Encoded protein: CASSLGLGTQNSPLHF.

This clone was found once. This chain links TRBV19 with TRBJ2-3; the D is unclear. Between the trimmed V and J ends, which lost 5 bases and 3 bases, there was a span of 9 bases. CDR3 length: 13 residues. Germline V gene sequence: CDR1 LNHDA, CDR2 SQIVND (reference sequence). CDR3 nucleotides: TGTGCCAGTAGTGATTCTAAAACAGATACGCAGTATTTT. This encodes CASSDSKTDTQYF.

The CDR3 DNA reads as TGTGCCAGCAGCTCCCAGGGGGGGGAGACCCAGTACTTC. Translated: CASSSQGGETQYF. The chain recombines TRBV7-2 with TRBJ2-5; either TRBD1 or TRBD2 may supply D (7 bases each). The germline gives CDR1 SGHTA, CDR2 FQGNSA. CDR3 length: 13 residues. V gave up 4 bases and J gave up 5 bases, with 11 bases separating them.

The V and J genes are TRBV2 and TRBJ2-7, with 11 positions matching TRBD1. V was pared by 6 bases and J by 1 base, with 5 bases of the junction left unmatched. Germline V gene data show CDR1 as SNHLY and CDR2 as FYNNEI. CDR3 length equals 15 residues. CDR3: CASRRTGGLSYEQYF. In nucleotides, the CDR3 is TGTGCCAGCAGGCGGACAGGGGGCTTATCCTACGAGCAGTACTTC.

The chain uses TRBV27 and TRBJ1-5; D ambiguous. The germline CDR1 and CDR2 sequences are MNHEY and SMNVEV (reference sequence). Trimming cost V 10 bases and J 4 bases, with 14 bases left between them. The CDR3 is made up of 13 amino acids. The CDR3 DNA sequence: TGTGCCACAGCCCCGGAGGGTAATCAGCCCCAGCATTTT. This gives the protein CATAPEGNQPQHF.

The chain couples TRBV19 to TRBJ1-1; no definite D call. Trimming left V 0 bases short and J 0 bases short, with 11 bases between. The V gene's germline CDR1 is LNHDA and CDR2 SQIVND (reference sequence). The CDR3 runs to 16 residues. CDR3 loop: CASSIEGANMNTEAFF. The CDR3 coding sequence is TGTGCCAGTAGTATAGAGGGAGCGAACATGAACACTGAAGCTTTCTTT.

The genes are TRBV7-9 and TRBJ2-3; the D gene could be TRBD1 or TRBD2 (6 bases each). The V gene lost 9 bases and the J gene lost 4 bases, with 26 bases spanning the gap. CDR3 length: 17 amino acids. The germline gives CDR1 SEHNR, CDR2 FQNEAQ (reference sequence). CDR3 region: CASRGIAEGLRSDTQYF. DNA for the CDR3: TGTGCCAGTAGGGGGATAGCGGAAGGGTTGAGGTCAGATACGCAGTATTTT.

J is TRBJ2-5 and V is TRBV9, with 13 bases lining up with TRBD2. This CDR3 spans 16 amino acids. CDR1 is SGDLS, CDR2 YYNGEE, per germline. After removal of 4 bases from V and 5 bases from J, the junction contained 8 bases not matched to a gene. CDR3 bases: TGTGCCAGCAGCCCACCGGGACTAGCGGGAAAGGAGACCCAGTACTTC. Translated, it gives CASSPPGLAGKETQYF.

V and J are TRBV11-1 and TRBJ2-7, with no clear D. Per germline, CDR1 SGHAT and CDR2 FQDESV (reference sequence). The CDR3 covers 11 residues. Trimming removed 5 bases from V and 1 base from J, with 3 bases in between. The CDR3 spells CASSTSYEQYF. Written as DNA, the CDR3 is TGTGCCAGCAGCACGTCCTACGAGCAGTACTTC.

The rearrangement links TRBV11-1 to TRBJ2-7, with D possibly TRBD1 on 6 matching bases. V gave up 3 bases and J gave up 4 bases, with 10 bases separating them. The CDR3 runs 13 residues. The germline gives CDR1 SGHAT, CDR2 FQDESV (reference sequence). DNA for the CDR3: TGTGCCAGCAGCTTGCAGGACAGTTACGAGCAGTACTTC. The encoded protein is CASSLQDSYEQYF.

V is TRBV7-9 and J is TRBJ1-1; 7 bases fit TRBD1. The CDR3 is 15 amino acids. Trimming at V came to 5 bases and at J to 5 bases, leaving 11 bases not matched to a gene. Germline loops: CDR1 SEHNR, CDR2 FQNEAQ (reference sequence). CDR3 loop: CASSPGAGGDTEAFF. CDR3 DNA sequence: TGTGCCAGCAGCCCAGGGGCAGGGGGAGATACTGAAGCTTTCTTT.

The CDR3 is CASSFRGSGELFF. DNA for the CDR3: TGTGCCAGCAGCTTCAGGGGTTCCGGGGAGCTGTTTTTT. The chain joins TRBV5-6 to TRBJ2-2, with D maybe TRBD1 (6 bases). V lost 2 bases to trimming and J lost 6 bases, with 8 bases between them. The CDR3 covers 13 residues. Per germline, CDR1 SGHDT and CDR2 YYEEEE.

The CDR3 here is CASSGDRSPGNTIYF. The CDR3, as DNA: TGTGCCAGCAGCGGGGACAGGTCCCCTGGAAACACCATATATTTT. V gene TRBV9 combines with J gene TRBJ1-3, with 8 bases fitting TRBD1. Germline CDR1 and CDR2: SGDLS and YYNGEE. This CDR3 comprises 15 residues. After removal of 3 bases from V and 2 bases from J, the junction contained 4 bases not matched to a gene.

The rearrangement joins TRBV7-9 to TRBJ1-1; D unclear. The germline V gene encodes CDR1 SEHNR and CDR2 FQNEAQ (reference sequence). Trimming took off 2 bases at V and 0 bases at J, with 7 bases between the two ends. This CDR3 has 14 amino acids. The DNA for the CDR3 is TGTGCCAGCAGCTTAAGCAGGATGAACACTGAAGCTTTCTTT. Translation gives CASSLSRMNTEAFF.

The chain combines TRBV28 with TRBJ1-5, with a possible D match to TRBD1 (5 bases). The CDR3 extends over 16 amino acids. V lost 7 bases and J lost 9, with 25 bases in between. Germline assignment: CDR1 MDHEN and CDR2 SYDVKM. The DNA of the CDR3 is TGTGCCAGCACCGCGGGGTATAGGAGCAGGGTCCGGCCCCAGCATTTT. Amino acids: CASTAGYRSRVRPQHF. The variable domain in full, completed from reference TRBV28 and TRBJ1-5, reads DVKVTQSSRYLVKRTGEKVFLECVQDMDHENMFWYRQDPGLGLRLIYFSYDVKMKEKGDIPEGYSVSREKKERFSLILESASTNQTSMYLCASTAGYRSRVRPQHFGDGTRLSIL.

This sequence joins TRBV7-8 and TRBJ2-2; D is ambiguous. The germline V and J ends were trimmed by 5 bases and 6 bases, with 16 bases remaining between them. The germline gives CDR1 SGHVS, CDR2 FQNEAQ. This CDR3 contains 15 residues. This CDR3 is CASSKRSAAPGELFF. The CDR3, as DNA: TGTGCCAGCAGCAAACGGTCCGCCGCCCCCGGGGAGCTGTTTTTT.

This chain joins TRBV30 and TRBJ2-2; 9 bases are a match to TRBD2. The ends lost 4 bases at V and 7 bases at J; junction bases unmatched: 10. This CDR3 is 15 amino acids long. The germline V gene has CDR1 GTSNPN and CDR2 SVGIG (reference sequence). CDR3 residues: CAWTPLAGVGGELFF. The DNA for the CDR3 is TGTGCCTGGACGCCTTTAGCGGGAGTGGGCGGGGAGCTGTTTTTT.

This chain uses TRBV27 with TRBJ1-1; D might be TRBD1 (5 bases). This CDR3 spans 15 amino acids. Germline V gene lookup returns CDR1 MNHEY and CDR2 SMNVEV (reference sequence). V was cut by 4 bases and J by 6 bases, with 18 bases left in between. DNA of the CDR3: TGTGCCAGCAGTTCCCGTCACGGGGGGTTGCCTGAAGCTTTCTTT. It encodes CASSSRHGGLPEAFF.